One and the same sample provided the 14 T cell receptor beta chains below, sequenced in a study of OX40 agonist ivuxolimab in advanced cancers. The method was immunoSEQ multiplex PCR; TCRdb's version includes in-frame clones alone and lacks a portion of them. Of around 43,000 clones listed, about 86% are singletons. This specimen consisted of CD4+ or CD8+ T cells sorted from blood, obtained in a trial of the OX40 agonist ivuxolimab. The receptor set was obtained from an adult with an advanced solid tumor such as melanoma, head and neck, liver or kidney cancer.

For the CDR3, the DNA is TGTGCCAGTAGTATAGATCGGGTCGGACGGATGAACTATCAGCCCCAGCATTTT. Amino acid sequence: CASSIDRVGRMNYQPQHF. The V gene is TRBV19, the J gene TRBJ1-5; D remains ambiguous. CDR3 length: 18 amino acids. V dropped 0 bases and J dropped 5 bases, with 20 bases sitting between them. Germline-derived CDR1 and CDR2 are LNHDA and SQIVND (reference sequence).

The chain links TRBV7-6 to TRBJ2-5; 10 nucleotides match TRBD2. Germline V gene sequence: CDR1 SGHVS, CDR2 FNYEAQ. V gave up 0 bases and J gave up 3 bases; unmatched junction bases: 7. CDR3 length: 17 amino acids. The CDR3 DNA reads TGTGCCAGCAGCTTAGCTCTAGCGGGAGTAGCGAAAGAGACCCAGTACTTC. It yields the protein CASSLALAGVAKETQYF.

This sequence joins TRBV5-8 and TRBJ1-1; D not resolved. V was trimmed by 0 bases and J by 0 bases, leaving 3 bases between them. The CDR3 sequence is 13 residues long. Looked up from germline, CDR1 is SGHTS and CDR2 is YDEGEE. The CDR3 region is CASSLALNTEAFF. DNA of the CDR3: TGTGCCAGCAGCTTGGCGCTGAACACTGAAGCTTTCTTT.

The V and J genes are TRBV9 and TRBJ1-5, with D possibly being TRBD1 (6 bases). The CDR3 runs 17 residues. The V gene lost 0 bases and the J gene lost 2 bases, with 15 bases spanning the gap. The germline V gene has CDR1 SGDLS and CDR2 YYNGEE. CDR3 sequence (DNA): TGTGCCAGCAGCGTAGACGACAGGCCGTCTGGCAATCAGCCCCAGCATTTT. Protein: CASSVDDRPSGNQPQHF.

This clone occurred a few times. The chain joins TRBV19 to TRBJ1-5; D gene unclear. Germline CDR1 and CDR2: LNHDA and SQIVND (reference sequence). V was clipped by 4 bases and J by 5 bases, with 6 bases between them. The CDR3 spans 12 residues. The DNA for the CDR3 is TGTGCCAGTAGTACAGGTCATCAGCCCCAGCATTTT. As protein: CASSTGHQPQHF.

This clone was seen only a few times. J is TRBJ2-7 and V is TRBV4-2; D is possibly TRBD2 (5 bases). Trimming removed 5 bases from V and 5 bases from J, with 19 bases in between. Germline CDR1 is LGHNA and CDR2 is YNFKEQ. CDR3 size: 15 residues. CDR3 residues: CASSAYNIGSDEQYF. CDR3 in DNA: TGTGCCAGCAGCGCTTACAATATAGGGAGCGACGAGCAGTACTTC.

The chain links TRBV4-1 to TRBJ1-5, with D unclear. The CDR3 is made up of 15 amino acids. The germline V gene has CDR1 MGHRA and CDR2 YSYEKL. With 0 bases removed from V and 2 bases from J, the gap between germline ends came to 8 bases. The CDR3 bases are TGCGCCAGCAGCCAAGAACCTTCCGGCAATCAGCCCCAGCATTTT. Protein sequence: CASSQEPSGNQPQHF.

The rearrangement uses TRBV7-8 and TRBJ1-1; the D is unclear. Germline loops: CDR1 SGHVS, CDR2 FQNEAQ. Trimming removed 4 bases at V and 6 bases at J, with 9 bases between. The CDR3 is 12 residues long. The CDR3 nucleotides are TGTGCCAGCAGCTCGGGGAGTTCTGAAGCTTTCTTT. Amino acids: CASSSGSSEAFF.

The CDR3 bases are TGTGCCAGCAGCCAAGCCGGGACTTACTACGAGCAGTACTTC. Translation: CASSQAGTYYEQYF. V usage is TRBV4-2 and J usage is TRBJ2-7; D is perhaps TRBD2 (6 bases). The length of the CDR3 is 14 residues. V was pared by 1 base and J by 3 bases, with 10 bases between. Germline V CDR1 and CDR2: LGHNA, YNFKEQ.

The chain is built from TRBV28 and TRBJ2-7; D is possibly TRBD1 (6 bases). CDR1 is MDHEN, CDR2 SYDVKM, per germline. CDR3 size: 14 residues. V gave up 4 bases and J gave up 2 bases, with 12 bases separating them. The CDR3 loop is CASSSRTVTYEQYF. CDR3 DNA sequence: TGTGCCAGCAGTTCTCGGACAGTTACCTACGAGCAGTACTTC.

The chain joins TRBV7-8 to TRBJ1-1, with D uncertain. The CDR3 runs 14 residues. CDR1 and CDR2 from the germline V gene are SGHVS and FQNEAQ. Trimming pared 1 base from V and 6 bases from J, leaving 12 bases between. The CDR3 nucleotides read TGTGCCAGCAGCTTAGTTGGCGGATCGTCTGAAGCTTTCTTT. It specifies CASSLVGGSSEAFF.

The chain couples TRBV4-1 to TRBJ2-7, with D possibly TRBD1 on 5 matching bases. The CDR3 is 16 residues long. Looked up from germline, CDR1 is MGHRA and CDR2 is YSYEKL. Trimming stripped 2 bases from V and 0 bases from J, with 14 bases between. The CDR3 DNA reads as TGCGCCAGCAGCCAAACCTTGACAGACGGCTCCTACGAGCAGTACTTC. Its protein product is CASSQTLTDGSYEQYF.

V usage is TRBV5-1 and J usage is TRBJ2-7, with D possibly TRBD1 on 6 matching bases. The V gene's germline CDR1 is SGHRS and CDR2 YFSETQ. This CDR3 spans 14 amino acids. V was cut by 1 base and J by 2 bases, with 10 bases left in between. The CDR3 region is CASSLSQGTYEQYF. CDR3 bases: TGCGCCAGCAGCTTGTCACAGGGCACCTACGAGCAGTACTTC.

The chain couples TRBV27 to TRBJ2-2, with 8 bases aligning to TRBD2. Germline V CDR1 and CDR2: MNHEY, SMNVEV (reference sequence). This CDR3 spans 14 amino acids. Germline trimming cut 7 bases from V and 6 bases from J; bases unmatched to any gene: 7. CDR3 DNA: TGTGCCAGCACGCTAGCGGGTTCTTCCGGGGAGCTGTTTTTT. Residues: CASTLAGSSGELFF.